This record concerns one TCR beta chain sequence. V was shortened by 10 bases and J by 0 bases, with 16 bases between the two germline ends. CDR1 SNHLY and CDR2 FYNNEI come from the germline V gene. The CDR3 consists of 15 residues. Method: immunoSEQ multiplex PCR; TCRdb's copy keeps in-frame clones and lacks some. Among about 690,000 clones listed, 90% were seen once. The data belong to a study of shared clonotypes between healthy human individuals. To make CD8 memory, CD45RO+ cells were put together with CCR7-negative CD45RA+ TemRA cells. Sequences were obtained from memory CD8+ T cells from PBMCs. Regarding subset: CD45RO+ cells pooled with CCR7-negative TemRA cells. The clonotype was recovered from a man aged 18 to 30 in good health. Some clones in this sample may be carry-over from other donors' samples. The V and J genes are TRBV2 and TRBJ2-4; D ambiguous. The CDR3 protein is CATGPATLAKNIQYF. The DNA of the CDR3 is TGTGCCACCGGCCCCGCGACACTAGCCAAAAACATTCAGTACTTC.